In this sample, the clone carrying this T cell receptor (beta chain) turned up many times. Its specificity is unknown. Preparation of the TCRbeta library used unique molecular identifiers. Each CDR3 protein is one row after TCRdb ran MiXCR on the PCR reads. The sample records about 870,000 distinct CDR3 sequences, roughly 16% being singletons. This CDR3 has 15 amino acids. The germline V gene has CDR1 SGHTA and CDR2 FQGNSA. The V and J ends lost 1 base and 2 bases respectively, with 10 bases between them. These data come from a study of T-cell reconstitution after alpha-beta-depleted transplantation in children. Findings and limits, study-wide: After transplant, high TCRbeta diversity at day 60 in some patients arose from surviving recipient T cells and thymic progenitors. Newly generated T cells supplied most T-cell counts and diversity one year post-transplant.

The sample in question was PBMCs, mostly from graft donor cells, obtained 360 days after TCRalphabeta/CD19-depleted stem cell transplant. The J gene is TRBJ2-3, the V gene TRBV7-2; D is undetermined. This TCR was sampled from a male patient younger than 18 who had a stem cell transplant for acute lymphoblastic leukemia, so the T cells may come from the graft donor. The CDR3 nucleotides read TGTGCCAGCAGCTTAGTACTACTGAACACAGATACGCAGTATTTT. This gives the protein CASSLVLLNTDTQYF. Full variable domain (outside the CDR3, taken from reference TRBV7-2 and TRBJ2-3): GAGVSQSPSNKVTEKGKDVELRCDPISGHTALYWYRQSLGQGLEFLIYFQGNSAPDKSGLPSDRFSAERTGGSVSTLTIQRTQQEDSAVYLCASSLVLLNTDTQYFGPGTRLTVL.